The source of this TCR beta chain is a study of OX40 agonist ivuxolimab in advanced cancers. The study in broad terms: Ivuxolimab was a fully human IgG2 agonistic monoclonal antibody targeting the costimulatory receptor OX40 (CD134). Intravenous ivuxolimab was administered to patients every 2 weeks at six dose levels: 0.01, 0.1, 0.3, 1.5, 3 and 10 mg/kg. Of the roughly 54 dose-escalation patients, hepatocellular carcinoma was present in about 20, melanoma in approximately 15, renal cell carcinoma in 9 and head and neck cancer in 9. In the dose-escalation cohort, roughly 82% of patients were male, and the mean age was roughly 56 years with a range of roughly 23 to 90. Patients were allowed to have had prior anti-PD-1, anti-PD-L1 or anti-CTLA-4 therapy, and roughly two fifths of the dose-escalation patients had been treated with checkpoint inhibitors. Partial responses were achieved by three dose-escalation patients, of whom one had hepatocellular carcinoma and two had cutaneous melanoma. The point of sequencing TCRbeta in the periphery was to test whether ivuxolimab changed TCR sequence diversity and drove clonal T-cell expansion. The paper reports the monotherapy dose-escalation portion (N = 52 patients) of the phase I ivuxolimab trial.

For sequencing of the TCRbeta CDR3 region, genomic DNA was extracted from the sorted cells. TCRbeta CDR3 regions were sequenced using the immunoSEQ Assay. Entries here come from immuneACCESS through TCRdb and include only in-frame sequences with V and J called. Some clones fail to appear in such tables; in the studies checked, an unresolved V gene covers under half of the shortfall, and the cause of the remainder is unknown. The sample table shows about 37,000 clones, and around four fifths are seen once. The ten most abundant clones make up roughly 39% of the sample. Turning to this clone: Its antigen remains unidentified. Per-base quality was not reported, and no clone a single base away is much larger than it.

V is shortened by 6 bases, J by 0 bases, and the region joining them spans 6 bases. CDR3 length: 13 amino acids, cysteine to phenylalanine. The only DNA kept is the CDR3, 39 bases in frame from the first base. CDR1 and CDR2 are read off the germline V gene as MNHNS and SASEGT. The full study reports these points: On average, CD8+ T cells showed more expanded clones than CD4+ T cells after ivuxolimab. Low levels of normalized T-cell clonal expansion were also shown by some nonresponding patients. In the 0.1-3.0 mg/kg groups, partial responders were among the patients with the lowest normalized peripheral clonal expansion, particularly in CD8+ T cells. At doses from 0.1 to 3.0 mg/kg, clonal expansion was seen in both CD4+ and CD8+ blood T cells between baseline and week 6. Antigen specificity was not determined for the clonally expanded peripheral T cells.

The trial excluded patients who had a history of autoimmune disease or who were on systemic immunosuppression. In every dose cohort, peripheral blood was drawn for TCR sequencing at baseline, cycle 4 day 1, and cycle 7 day 1. Samples were obtained from an open-label, multicenter, first-in-human phase I dose-escalation trial of ivuxolimab. Adults with locally advanced or metastatic melanoma, renal cell carcinoma, hepatocellular carcinoma or head and neck squamous cell carcinoma were enrolled in the trial. Before TCR sequencing, CD4+ T cells and CD8+ T cells were sorted from peripheral blood as separate populations.

The receptor was isolated from an adult with an advanced solid tumor such as melanoma, head and neck, liver or kidney cancer. The sequencing here drew on CD4+ or CD8+ T cells sorted from blood, taken in a trial of the OX40 agonist ivuxolimab. In this chain, TRBV6-1 is recombined with TRBJ1-3, with no confident D gene call. The CDR3 reads CASRWGSGNTIYF. The sequenced DNA: TGTGCCAGCAGGTGGGGCTCTGGAAACACCATATATTTT.